Listed below are T cell receptor beta chains from one sample, sequenced in a study of T-cell memory formation after mild COVID-19. In TCRdb, the 5' RACE reads were re-called with MiXCR into one record per CDR3 protein. The sample has 200,000 to 250,000 distinct CDR3 sequences; 15% are singletons. The sample consisted of PBMCs or a T cell subset sorted from them (not recorded which). These TCRs come from an adult woman who had mild COVID-19 (a few samples of this study predate the infection). Cell type and time point are not known. Each CDR3 is given with its conserved first and last residue. D genes are given only for firm matches. The size entry is marked missing in some rows and otherwise reads once, few, many or a size class.

j_call	d_call	v_call	clone_size	cdr3_nt	cdr3_aa
TRBJ2-4	NA	TRBV7-2	many	TGTGCCAGCAGCTCCCACTGGACTTCCCATTCGGCCAAAAACATTCAGTACTTC	CASSSHWTSHSAKNIQYF
TRBJ2-2	TRBD2	TRBV3-1	once	TGTGCCTGCAGCCGTTGGGACTACCCCACCGGGGAGCTGTTTTTT	CACSRWDYPTGELFF
TRBJ2-3	NA	TRBV12-3/TRBV12-4	NA	TGTGCCAGCAGTTCAACACGGGGGAGCACAGATACGCAGTATTTT	CASSSTRGSTDTQYF
TRBJ2-3	TRBD2	TRBV4-2	few	TGTGCCAGCAGCCAAGATCGGCGCGGGAGGGCCGGGGATACGCAGTATTTT	CASSQDRRGRAGDTQYF
TRBJ2-1	TRBD1	TRBV5-1	many	TGCGCCAGCAGCTCAGGGGGAGCTGAGCAGTTCTTC	CASSSGGAEQFF
TRBJ1-2	TRBD1	TRBV24-1	many	TGTGCCACCAGTGATGACAGGGGGCGCGGACGCTACACCTTC	CATSDDRGRGRYTF
TRBJ2-7	NA	TRBV12-3/TRBV12-4	few	TGTGCCAGCAGCGAATATTCCGGGTTCTCCGAGCAGTACTTC	CASSEYSGFSEQYF
TRBJ1-2	TRBD1	TRBV20-1	many	TGCAGTGCGCGCCCCGCGCCCTCAGGGGGCGTCGGCTATGGCTACACCTTC	CSARPAPSGGVGYGYTF
TRBJ1-2	TRBD1	TRBV7-6	many	TGTGCCAGCAGCTCTTACAAAGCAGGGGGCGGCTACACCTTC	CASSSYKAGGGYTF
TRBJ2-2	NA	TRBV5-1	NA	TGCGCCAGCAGCTTGGGGGACGTTAACACCGGGGAGCTGTTTTTT	CASSLGDVNTGELFF
TRBJ1-1	NA	TRBV29-1	NA	TGCAGCGTTGTCCATACCGCTGAAGCTTTCTTT	CSVVHTAEAFF
TRBJ2-3	TRBD2	TRBV24-1	NA	TGTGCCACCAGTGATCCTAGCGGGAGCGGGTCAGATACGCAGTATTTT	CATSDPSGSGSDTQYF
TRBJ1-1	NA	TRBV4-1	few	TGCGCCAGCCACCCCGAGTGGGGGACAAAGAACATGAACACTGAAGCTTTCTTT	CASHPEWGTKNMNTEAFF
TRBJ1-2	TRBD1	TRBV12-3/TRBV12-4	few	TGTGCCAGCAGCGTTGGGACAGCGTATGGCTACACCTTC	CASSVGTAYGYTF
TRBJ1-1	TRBD1	TRBV7-9	many	TGTGCCAGCAGCTTAGCGACAGGGAGAACTGAAGCTTTCTTT	CASSLATGRTEAFF
TRBJ2-7	NA	TRBV4-3	few	TGCGCCAGCAGCCAAGTGAAGGACCTCTCCTACGAGCAGTACTTC	CASSQVKDLSYEQYF
TRBJ1-6	TRBD1	TRBV4-2	many	TGTGCCAGCAGCCGAACGATCGGGACAGGGTCGAATTCACCCCTCCACTTT	CASSRTIGTGSNSPLHF
TRBJ2-5	NA	TRBV19	NA	TGTGCCAGTAGTATAACTGGGGGAATGGAGACCCAGTACTTC	CASSITGGMETQYF
TRBJ1-1	NA	TRBV15	NA	TGTGCCACCAGCAGATTGGGACAGAACACTGAAGCTTTCTTT	CATSRLGQNTEAFF
TRBJ1-1	NA	TRBV7-9	few	TGTGCCAGCAGCCCCCAGGCTTCGACTGAAGCTTTCTTT	CASSPQASTEAFF
TRBJ2-3	TRBD2	TRBV12-3/TRBV12-4	NA	TGTGCCAGCAGGACTGGGGGGGTTGATACGCAGTATTTT	CASRTGGVDTQYF
TRBJ2-5	NA	TRBV7-2	many	TGTGCCAGCAGCTTAGGAGCTTCCCAAGAGACCCAGTACTTC	CASSLGASQETQYF
TRBJ1-4	NA	TRBV20-1	NA	TGCAGTGCGCTACAGGAAACTAATGAAAAACTGTTTTTT	CSALQETNEKLFF
TRBJ1-5	NA	TRBV9	NA	TGTGCCAGCAGCCCCGGGACCCTTGGAAATCAGCCCCAGCATTTT	CASSPGTLGNQPQHF
TRBJ2-5	NA	TRBV29-1	NA	TGCAGCGTTGAAGATCTACTCCAAGAGACCCAGTACTTC	CSVEDLLQETQYF
TRBJ1-4	TRBD1	TRBV5-6	NA	TGTGCCAGCAGACAGACAGGGAGGAGCGAAAAACTGTTTTTT	CASRQTGRSEKLFF